This TCR beta chain was identified in a study of regulatory T cells in long-lasting Graves disease. Study-wide results and limits: Favored gene segments in persistent disease were TRBV28, TRBJ1-2 and TRBJ2-5.

This CDR3 comprises 14 residues. With V trimmed by 5 bases and J by 7 bases, 1 base remained unmatched. Germline V gene data show CDR1 as LGHDT and CDR2 as YNNKEL (reference sequence). Ten or more counts support this clonotype. The antigen remains unidentified. For TCR beta, libraries came from iRepertoire HTBI primers and Arm-PCR of CDR3 regions. TCRdb reprocessed the multiplex PCR reads via MiXCR and lists one record per CDR3 protein. The sample has about 290,000 distinct CDR3 sequences, around 21% seen once. Time point defined: persistent/refractory GD, antithyroid drugs over 5 years with positive TRAb. Extracted PBMC RNA gave rise to the TCR library.

This sequence joins TRBV3-1 and TRBJ1-6, with 11 bases lining up with TRBD1. Sequencing was performed on peripheral blood mononuclear cells (PBMCs), taken when the disease was refractory, from a patient treated with antithyroid drugs. The receptor was isolated from a female donor with Graves disease. CDR3 in amino acids: CASSWDRGNSPLHF. The DNA of the CDR3 is TGTGCCAGCAGCTGGGACAGGGGGAATTCACCCCTCCACTTT.